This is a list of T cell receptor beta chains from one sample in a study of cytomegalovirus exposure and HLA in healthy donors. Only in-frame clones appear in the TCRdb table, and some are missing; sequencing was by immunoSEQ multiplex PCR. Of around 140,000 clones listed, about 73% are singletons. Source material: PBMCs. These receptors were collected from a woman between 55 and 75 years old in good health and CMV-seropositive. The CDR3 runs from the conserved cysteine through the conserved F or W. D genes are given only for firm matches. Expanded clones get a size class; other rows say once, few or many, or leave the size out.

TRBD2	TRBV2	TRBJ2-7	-	TGTGCCAGCCAACCGGGGCCGCGGGAGGAGCAGTACTTC	CASQPGPREEQYF
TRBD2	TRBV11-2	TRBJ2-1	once	TGTGCCAGCAGCTTAGTGAAGGCGGGGGGGGATGAGCAGTTCTTC	CASSLVKAGGDEQFF
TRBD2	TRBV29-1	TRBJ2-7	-	TGCAGCGTTGAGGGGACTAGCGGGAGCTCCTACGAGCAGTACTTC	CSVEGTSGSSYEQYF
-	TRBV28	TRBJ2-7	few	TGTGCCAGCAGCTCTTCCGGCGAGCAGTACTTC	CASSSSGEQYF
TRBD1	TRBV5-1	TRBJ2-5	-	TGCGCCAGCAGCTTGAGGACAGGGGGCTTGGGGACCCAGTACTTC	CASSLRTGGLGTQYF
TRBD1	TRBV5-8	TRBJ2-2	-	TGTGCCAGCGGGTTAGGGACAGCCTCAGGGGAGCTGTTTTTT	CASGLGTASGELFF
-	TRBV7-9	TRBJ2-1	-	TGTGCCAGCAGTCTAAGGTTAGCGAATGAGCAGTTCTTC	CASSLRLANEQFF
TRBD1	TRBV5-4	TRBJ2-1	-	TGTGCCAGCAGCTTGGGGACAGGGGGTTACAATGAGCAGTTCTTC	CASSLGTGGYNEQFF
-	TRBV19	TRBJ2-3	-	TGTGCCAGTAGTGGGGACTCCCCAGGGGATACGCAGTATTTT	CASSGDSPGDTQYF
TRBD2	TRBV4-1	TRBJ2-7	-	TGCGCCAGCAGCCAGGATGTAGCGGGAGATCAGGGCGAGCAGTACTTC	CASSQDVAGDQGEQYF
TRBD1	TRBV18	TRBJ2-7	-	TGTGCCAGCTCACCAGTCGCCGGACAGGGGTCCGAGCAGTACTTC	CASSPVAGQGSEQYF
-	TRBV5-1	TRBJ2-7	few	TGCGCCAGCAGCTCAGGAGGCGGAGATTCCTCCTACGAGCAGTACTTC	CASSSGGGDSSYEQYF
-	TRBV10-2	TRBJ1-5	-	TGCGCCAGCAGCCTCAGACAACGTCAGCCCCAGCATTTT	CASSLRQRQPQHF
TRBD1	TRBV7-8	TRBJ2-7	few	TGTGCCAGCAGCTTAGCTCGACAGGGGGCCTACGAGCAGTACTTC	CASSLARQGAYEQYF
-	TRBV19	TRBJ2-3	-	TGTGCCAGTAGTCCGAGACTTACAGATACGCAGTATTTT	CASSPRLTDTQYF
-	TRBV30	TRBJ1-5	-	TGTGCCTGGGGCCCTGTCGGGGGAGCCCAGCATTTT	CAWGPVGGAQHF
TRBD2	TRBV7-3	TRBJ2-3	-	TGTGCCAGCAGCTTAACGGGAGGGACAGATACGCAGTATTTT	CASSLTGGTDTQYF
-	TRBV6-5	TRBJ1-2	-	TGTGCCACCAACAGGGATCTAAAAGCTAACTATGGCTACACCTTC	CATNRDLKANYGYTF
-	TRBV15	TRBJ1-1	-	TGTGCCACCAGCAGAGATATGGAGGGTGAAGCTTTCTTT	CATSRDMEGEAFF
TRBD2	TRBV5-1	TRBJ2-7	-	TGCGCCAGCAGCTTGGATGAGACTAGCGGGAGTATGTACGAGCAGTACTTC	CASSLDETSGSMYEQYF
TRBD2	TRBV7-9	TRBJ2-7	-	TGTGCCAGCGGACTAGTGGCGGGCTCCTACGAGCAGTACTTC	CASGLVAGSYEQYF
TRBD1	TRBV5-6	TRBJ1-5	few	TGTGCCAGCAGCCGCCGGGACAGGGGCAATCAGCCCCAGCATTTT	CASSRRDRGNQPQHF
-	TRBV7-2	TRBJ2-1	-	TGTGCCAGCAGCTTAGTAGCTAGCTGGAGGAATGAGCAGTTCTTC	CASSLVASWRNEQFF
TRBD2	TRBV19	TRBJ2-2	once	TGTGCCACAACTTTACTAGCGGGAGGCCCCGCGAACACCGGGGAGCTGTTTTTT	CATTLLAGGPANTGELFF
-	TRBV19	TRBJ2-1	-	TGTGCCAGGAACGAGGATGAGCAGTTCTTC	CARNEDEQFF
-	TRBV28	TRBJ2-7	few	TGTGCCAGCAGTCTCGGACTACGTAACGAGCAGTACTTC	CASSLGLRNEQYF
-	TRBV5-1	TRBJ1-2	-	TGCGCCAGCAGCTTGGCTTATACTTTGGACACGAACTATGGCTACACCTTC	CASSLAYTLDTNYGYTF
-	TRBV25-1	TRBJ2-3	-	TGTGCCAGCAGTGATGGGGCCTTCACAGATACGCAGTATTTT	CASSDGAFTDTQYF
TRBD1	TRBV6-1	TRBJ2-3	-	TGTGCCAGCAGTGCTGACAGGGGGCGCCCAATTATCACAGATACGCAGTATTTT	CASSADRGRPIITDTQYF
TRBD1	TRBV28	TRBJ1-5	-	TGTGCCACCAGAAAGGCAGGGGGAGGCAATCAGCCCCAGCATTTT	CATRKAGGGNQPQHF
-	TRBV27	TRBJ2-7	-	TGTGCCAGCAGTTTTCACCCCGGGACACGGGCTTACGAGCAGTACTTC	CASSFHPGTRAYEQYF
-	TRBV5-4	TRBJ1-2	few	TGTGCCAGCAGCTTGTCAGGGGTGGGCGGCTACACCTTC	CASSLSGVGGYTF
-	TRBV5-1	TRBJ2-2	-	TGCGCCAGCAGCTTGGGTCCAAACACCGGGGAGCTGTTTTTT	CASSLGPNTGELFF
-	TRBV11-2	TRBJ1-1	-	TGTGCCAGCAGCCCAGACAGGAAACACTCTGAAGCTTTCTTT	CASSPDRKHSEAFF
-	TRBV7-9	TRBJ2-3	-	TGTGCCAGCAGCCCCCGTGTGTCCAGCGGGACAGATACGCAGTATTTT	CASSPRVSSGTDTQYF
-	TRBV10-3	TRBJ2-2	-	TGTGCCGCGAAAGGCCAGGGCAGCGCCGGGGAGCTGTTTTTT	CAAKGQGSAGELFF
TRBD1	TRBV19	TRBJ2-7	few	TGTGCCAGTAGTATGTTAGGACAGGGGGCGAGTGAGCAGTACTTC	CASSMLGQGASEQYF
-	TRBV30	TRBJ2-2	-	TGTGCCTCCCCCCTCGTGGGAGCCACCGGGGAGCTGTTTTTT	CASPLVGATGELFF